Below are 29 T cell receptor beta chains sequenced from a single sample in a study of blood T cell repertoires in COVID-19. Sequencing was performed with immunoSEQ multiplex PCR; in TCRdb, only in-frame clones are kept and a portion is missing. Of a few hundred thousand clones in the sample, 75% to 90% were seen once. Sequenced sample: PBMCs or T cells enriched from blood (not recorded which). These receptors all stem from a middle-aged man who had recovered from COVID-19.

This clone was observed once. The chain has TRBV2 and TRBJ2-1; 12 nucleotides agree with TRBD2. Germline V gene data show CDR1 as SNHLY and CDR2 as FYNNEI. The CDR3 covers 15 residues. Losses at the gene ends were 3 bases for V and 9 bases for J; bases not matched to a gene: 6. The CDR3 DNA sequence: TGTGCCAGCAGTGAGAGGACTAGCGGGACCGGTGAGCAGTTCTTC. Residues: CASSERTSGTGEQFF.

The chain joins TRBV18 to TRBJ2-2; possible D gene TRBD2, 5 bases. Germline V gives CDR1 KGHSH, CDR2 LQKENI. The CDR3 contains 13 residues. V was shortened by 4 bases and J by 5 bases, with 8 bases between the two germline ends. DNA of the CDR3: TGTGCCAGCTCACTGGACTTGACCGGGGAGCTGTTTTTT. Residues: CASSLDLTGELFF. The full variable domain, with the rest looked up from reference TRBV18 and TRBJ2-2, is NAGVMQNPRHLVRRRGQEARLRCSPMKGHSHVYWYRQLPEEGLKFMVYLQKENIIDESGMPKERFSAEFPKEGPSILRIQQVVRGDSAAYFCASSLDLTGELFFGEGSRLTVL.

Turning to this clone: This same CDR3 is encoded by further DNA sequences in the sample. The rearrangement uses TRBV12-3 or TRBV12-4 and TRBJ1-2, with TRBD1 identical over 9 bases. The CDR3 extends over 13 amino acids. After removal of 6 bases from V and 8 bases from J, the junction contained 7 bases not matched to a gene. The CDR3 DNA is TGTGCCAGCAGCCCGGGACAGGGCGGGGGCTACACCTTC. The encoded protein is CASSPGQGGGYTF.

This chain uses TRBV20-1 with TRBJ1-1; 7 bases are shared with TRBD1. This CDR3 has 16 amino acids. Germline CDR1 and CDR2: DFQATT and SNEGSKA (reference sequence). The trim removed 6 bases at V and 0 bases at J, leaving 13 bases unmatched. CDR3 amino acids: CSASNRGGFMNTEAFF. The CDR3 coding sequence is TGCAGTGCGAGTAACAGGGGTGGCTTTATGAACACTGAAGCTTTCTTT.

CDR3 residues: CASSSGGDTQYF. The CDR3 nucleotides are TGTGCCAGCAGCTCAGGGGGAGATACGCAGTATTTT. V and J are TRBV5-6 and TRBJ2-3, with TRBD1 identical over 7 bases. This CDR3 is 12 amino acids long. Germline CDR1 reads SGHDT; CDR2 reads YYEEEE. V shed 3 bases, J shed 5 bases, and the junction held 0 bases outside the gene matches.

This chain uses TRBV5-1 with TRBJ2-1; 11 bases are a match to TRBD1. The V segment lost 1 base and the J segment 6 bases; nucleotides outside the gene matches: 3. The V gene's germline CDR1 is SGHRS and CDR2 YFSETQ. The CDR3 runs 15 residues. The DNA of the CDR3 is TGCGCCAGCAGCTTGCAAGGGACAGGGGGCAATGAGCAGTTCTTC. Translating it yields CASSLQGTGGNEQFF.

The chain carries TRBV24-1 and TRBJ1-5; D remains ambiguous. Germline lookup yields CDR1 KGHDR and CDR2 SFDVKD. The CDR3 consists of 16 residues. The V end lost 5 bases, the J end lost 2 bases, and 15 bases lay between the germline ends. The CDR3 reads CATSARSGTGNQPQHF. Written as DNA, the CDR3 is TGTGCCACCAGTGCCCGGAGCGGTACCGGCAATCAGCCCCAGCATTTT.

The genes are TRBV9 and TRBJ2-1; D gene ambiguous. The length of the CDR3 is 15 residues. V was clipped by 4 bases and J by 6 bases, with 17 bases between them. The V gene's germline CDR1 is SGDLS and CDR2 YYNGEE. The CDR3 region is CASSSAPALGNEQFF. CDR3 nucleotides: TGTGCCAGCAGCTCAGCTCCGGCCCTAGGCAATGAGCAGTTCTTC.

This clone was detected once. The chain joins TRBV28 to TRBJ1-2; D is uncertain. V was pared by 7 bases and J by 0 bases, with 9 bases between. This CDR3 comprises 13 residues. Germline V gives CDR1 MDHEN, CDR2 SYDVKM. Written as DNA, the CDR3 is TGTGCCAGCACCCGGGGAGCTAACTATGGCTACACCTTC. Its protein is CASTRGANYGYTF.

The V call is TRBV4-1, the J call TRBJ2-4; 8 bases are shared with TRBD2. This CDR3 contains 16 residues. Trimming cost V 3 bases and J 5 bases; bases outside gene matches: 9. Looked up from germline, CDR1 is MGHRA and CDR2 is YSYEKL. CDR3 in DNA: TGCGCCAGCAGCCAGTCACGGGCCGGGGGGGAAAACATTCAGTACTTC. Amino acids: CASSQSRAGGENIQYF.

The chain is built from TRBV12-5 and TRBJ2-7; 7 positions agree with TRBD2. This CDR3 has 18 residues. V lost 7 bases, J lost 3 bases, and 21 bases stayed unmatched. Germline V gene data show CDR1 as LGHNT and CDR2 as FRNRAP. The CDR3 here is CASAPSPRSAGSLYEQYF. The CDR3 region has the DNA TGTGCTAGTGCCCCTTCCCCCCGCTCAGCGGGATCCCTCTACGAGCAGTACTTC.

CDR3: CASSIRGEELAKNIQYF. The CDR3 DNA reads as TGTGCCAGCAGCATCCGGGGGGAGGAACTAGCCAAAAACATTCAGTACTTC. V and J are TRBV21-1 and TRBJ2-4; the table's D call of TRBD2 was not tested on the DNA. TRBV21-1 is labeled a pseudogene. CDR3 size: 17 residues.

The chain recombines TRBV15 with TRBJ1-2, with D tentatively TRBD1 (5 bases). Trimming took off 4 bases at V and 8 bases at J, with 14 bases between the two ends. CDR1 and CDR2 from the germline V gene are LNHNV and YYDKDF (reference sequence). The CDR3 runs to 13 residues. The CDR3 bases are TGTGCCACCAGCAAAGGCGGGGGGGAAGGCTACACCTTC. Translating gives CATSKGGGEGYTF.

A few counts support this clone. J is TRBJ1-4 and V is TRBV3-1 (or the pseudogene TRBV3-2); a possible D gene is TRBD1 (6 bases). The CDR3 loop spans 18 amino acids. V was clipped by 7 bases and J by 7 bases, with 28 bases between them. Per germline, CDR1 LGHDT and CDR2 YNNKEL (reference sequence). The CDR3 DNA is TGTGCCAGCACCCGAGGACAGTTTGGTGTAGGGTTGAGTGAAAAACTGTTTTTT. This codes for CASTRGQFGVGLSEKLFF.

V usage is TRBV5-1 and J usage is TRBJ2-1, with D maybe TRBD1 (7 bases). There are 15 residues in the CDR3. Trimming removed 0 bases from V and 8 bases from J, with 15 bases in between. The germline V gene has CDR1 SGHRS and CDR2 YFSETQ. In DNA, the CDR3 is TGCGCCAGCAGCTTGGAGACAGGGACTGTGGATGAGCAGTTCTTC. It yields the protein CASSLETGTVDEQFF. Full variable domain (remainder filled in from reference TRBV5-1 and TRBJ2-1): KAGVTQTPRYLIKTRGQQVTLSCSPISGHRSVSWYQQTPGQGLQFLFEYFSETQRNKGNFPGRFSGRQFSNSRSEMNVSTLELGDSALYLCASSLETGTVDEQFFGPGTRLTVL.

This clone was picked up one time. The rearrangement links TRBV2 to TRBJ2-3; 7 bases are a match to TRBD2. J was trimmed by 1 base and V by 5 bases; bases with no gene match: 30. CDR1 and CDR2 from the germline V gene are SNHLY and FYNNEI. The CDR3 runs to 23 residues. CDR3 nucleotides: TGTGCCAGCAGTCGGGGGGACGGAGGCTACTTAATCCCATCGAATCCCGGCACAGATACGCAGTATTTT. Translating gives CASSRGDGGYLIPSNPGTDTQYF.

This clone was counted once. V is TRBV30 and J is TRBJ1-5; possible D gene TRBD1, 5 bases. Trimming took off 0 bases at V and 6 bases at J, with 15 bases between the two ends. The CDR3 runs 15 residues. Germline values: CDR1 GTSNPN, CDR2 SVGIG (reference sequence). The CDR3 nucleotides are TGTGCCTGGAGTGTAGACGGGGGGGTTGGTCAGCCCCAGCATTTT. Encoded protein: CAWSVDGGVGQPQHF.

This chain connects TRBV20-1 to TRBJ2-1; D unclear. The CDR3 has 16 amino acids. Germline V gene data show CDR1 as DFQATT and CDR2 as SNEGSKA (reference sequence). The V gene lost 4 bases and the J gene lost 3 bases, with 19 bases spanning the gap. The CDR3 loop reads CSANDGDSVNYNEQFF. The CDR3 region has the DNA TGCAGTGCTAATGATGGAGACTCGGTAAACTACAATGAGCAGTTCTTC.

The table lists this clone with a count of one. The DNA for the CDR3 is TGTGCCAGTAGTATTGTTGCCGGAGGTGTCTATGGCTACACCTTC. Its translation: CASSIVAGGVYGYTF. The chain combines TRBV19 with TRBJ1-2; no clear D gene. The CDR3 has 15 amino acids. Trimming removed 3 bases from V and 4 bases from J, with 15 bases in between. Germline CDR1 is LNHDA and CDR2 is SQIVND (reference sequence).

J is TRBJ2-3 and V is TRBV2; no definite D call. Trimming pared 4 bases from V and 0 bases from J, leaving 11 bases between. Germline values: CDR1 SNHLY, CDR2 FYNNEI. This CDR3 has 15 residues. The CDR3 protein is CASSVWRQSTDTQYF. CDR3 DNA sequence: TGTGCCAGCAGTGTGTGGCGGCAAAGCACAGATACGCAGTATTTT.

The J gene is TRBJ1-2, the V gene TRBV5-1; tentative D call: TRBD1 (6 bases). The germline V gene encodes CDR1 SGHRS and CDR2 YFSETQ. The length of the CDR3 is 16 residues. Trimming pared 1 base from V and 7 bases from J, leaving 20 bases between. The CDR3 DNA reads as TGCGCCAGCAGCTTGAGGTCTGGGGGCGCTGACGGTGGCTACACCTTC. Translation: CASSLRSGGADGGYTF. Full variable domain (remainder filled in from reference TRBV5-1 and TRBJ1-2): KAGVTQTPRYLIKTRGQQVTLSCSPISGHRSVSWYQQTPGQGLQFLFEYFSETQRNKGNFPGRFSGRQFSNSRSEMNVSTLELGDSALYLCASSLRSGGADGGYTFGSGTRLTVV.

The V call is TRBV18, the J call TRBJ1-1; 7 positions match TRBD1. V lost 2 bases to trimming and J lost 7 bases; unmatched junction nucleotides: 7. CDR3 length: 14 residues. From germline, CDR1 is KGHSH and CDR2 LQKENI. The CDR3 DNA sequence: TGTGCCAGCTCACCATTGTCCGGACAGGTTGAAGCTTTCTTT. As protein: CASSPLSGQVEAFF.

The rearrangement links TRBV5-1 to TRBJ1-2, with 12 positions matching TRBD1. V lost 4 bases and J lost 0; bases outside the gene matches: 7. This CDR3 is built from 17 residues. Germline CDR1 and CDR2: SGHRS and YFSETQ. DNA for the CDR3: TGCGCCAGCAGCCCTGGGGACAGGGGGCCTACTAACTATGGCTACACCTTC. Protein product: CASSPGDRGPTNYGYTF.

The chain links TRBV28 to TRBJ1-2; D uncertain. V was shortened by 2 bases and J by 2 bases, with 9 bases between the two germline ends. Germline V gene lookup returns CDR1 MDHEN and CDR2 SYDVKM. The CDR3 is 14 residues long. DNA for the CDR3: TGTGCCAGCAGTTTACCCCGGGGAAACTATGGCTACACCTTC. The encoded protein is CASSLPRGNYGYTF.

The V and J genes are TRBV18 and TRBJ2-3; D ambiguous. The length of the CDR3 is 13 residues. The germline gives CDR1 KGHSH, CDR2 LQKENI. The V and J ends lost 0 bases and 5 bases respectively, with 6 bases between them. The CDR3: CASSPPSGDTQYF. The CDR3 DNA is TGTGCCAGCTCACCACCATCGGGAGATACGCAGTATTTT.

V and J are TRBV28 and TRBJ2-3, with 8 bases identical to TRBD2. The junction had 10 bases not matched to a gene; V was cut back by 6 bases and J by 2 bases. CDR1 is MDHEN, CDR2 SYDVKM, per germline. CDR3 size: 16 residues. The CDR3 sequence: CASSEERGTLTDTQYF. DNA of the CDR3: TGTGCCAGCAGCGAAGAGCGGGGGACACTCACAGATACGCAGTATTTT. The complete variable domain, with remaining parts taken from reference TRBV28 and TRBJ2-3, reads DVKVTQSSRYLVKRTGEKVFLECVQDMDHENMFWYRQDPGLGLRLIYFSYDVKMKEKGDIPEGYSVSREKKERFSLILESASTNQTSMYLCASSEERGTLTDTQYFGPGTRLTVL.

The gene calls are TRBV27 and TRBJ1-2; the match to TRBD1 covers 9 bases. The CDR3 has 15 amino acids. The J segment lost 3 bases and the V segment lost 6 bases, leaving 8 bases of the junction unmatched. Per germline, CDR1 MNHEY and CDR2 SMNVEV (reference sequence). In nucleotides, the CDR3 is TGTGCCAGCAGGGCCTTCCGGGACAGGGACTATGGCTACACCTTC. This sequence encodes CASRAFRDRDYGYTF.

This chain connects TRBV12-3 or TRBV12-4 to TRBJ1-1, with 9 bases fitting TRBD1. With 7 bases clipped from V and 6 bases from J, the junction kept 6 bases outside the gene matches. The CDR3 has 13 residues. The CDR3 nucleotides are TGTGCCAGCATCGGGACAGGGATCTCTGAAGCTTTCTTT. It yields the protein CASIGTGISEAFF.

The V and J genes are TRBV15 and TRBJ2-1, with D possibly matching TRBD2 (5 bases). The V gene's germline CDR1 is LNHNV and CDR2 YYDKDF (reference sequence). The CDR3 contains 16 residues. The germline V and J ends were trimmed by 0 bases and 2 bases, with 11 bases remaining between them. CDR3 DNA sequence: TGTGCCACCAGCAGAGATGCGCGGGTTCCCTACAATGAGCAGTTCTTC. It yields the protein CATSRDARVPYNEQFF.